Shown below are 30 T cell receptor beta chains from a single sample sequenced in a study of blood T cells in healthy people across ages. For the second PCR, which ran for about 7 to 11 cycles, a sample-barcoded 5' primer and a J-beta primer mix were used. TCRdb recomputed calls from the 5' RACE reads with MiXCR, one row per CDR3 protein. In the table there are 1.5 million to 1.9 million distinct CDR3 sequences, approximately 42% of which are singletons. Sequenced sample: blood. These receptors were taken from a woman between 18 and 29 years old in good health.

This clonotype was seen a handful of times. The chain couples TRBV28 to TRBJ1-2; perhaps TRBD1 as D (5 bases). Between the trimmed V and J ends, which lost 7 bases and 0 bases, there was a span of 21 bases. Per the germline V gene, CDR1 is MDHEN and CDR2 is SYDVKM. This CDR3 has 17 amino acids. The CDR3 coding sequence is TGTGCCAGCATCGATGACAGCCGCCTCGCCTCTAACTATGGCTACACCTTC. It encodes CASIDDSRLASNYGYTF.

J is TRBJ2-7 and V is TRBV28, with 12 positions matching TRBD2. Germline V CDR1 and CDR2: MDHEN, SYDVKM. V lost 5 bases to trimming and J lost 6 bases; unmatched junction nucleotides: 5. The CDR3 sequence is 14 residues long. The CDR3 DNA follows: TGTGCCAGCAGTCTCCGGACTAGCGGGATCGAGCAGTACTTC. The encoded protein is CASSLRTSGIEQYF.

The chain combines TRBV29-1 with TRBJ1-1, with D possibly being TRBD1 (5 bases). Germline V gives CDR1 SQVTM, CDR2 ANQGSEA. Deletions cut 3 bases from V and 0 bases from J, with 11 bases between. The CDR3 runs 14 residues. For the CDR3, the DNA is TGCAGCGTTGATGAGGGGCGACTGAACACTGAAGCTTTCTTT. This gives the protein CSVDEGRLNTEAFF. Filled out from reference TRBV29-1 and TRBJ1-1, the complete variable domain reads SAVISQKPSRDICQRGTSLTIQCQVDSQVTMMFWYRQQPGQSLTLIATANQGSEATYESGFVIDKFPISRPNLTFSTLTVSNMSPEDSSIYLCSVDEGRLNTEAFFGQGTRLTVV.

This sequence joins TRBV29-1 and TRBJ1-1; unclear D gene. Germline V gene sequence: CDR1 SQVTM, CDR2 ANQGSEA. V was pared by 4 bases and J by 5 bases, with 17 bases between. The CDR3 loop spans 14 amino acids. This chain's CDR3 is CSVATLTSKTEAFF. CDR3 sequence (DNA): TGCAGCGTTGCTACCCTGACTTCAAAAACTGAAGCTTTCTTT. The complete variable domain, with remaining parts taken from reference TRBV29-1 and TRBJ1-1, reads SAVISQKPSRDICQRGTSLTIQCQVDSQVTMMFWYRQQPGQSLTLIATANQGSEATYESGFVIDKFPISRPNLTFSTLTVSNMSPEDSSIYLCSVATLTSKTEAFFGQGTRLTVV.

The gene calls are TRBV7-9 and TRBJ1-4; D unclear. V lost 7 bases and J 6 bases, leaving 12 bases between the germline ends. Germline CDR1 and CDR2: SEHNR and FQNEAQ (reference sequence). CDR3 size: 13 residues. The CDR3 reads CASKTIPDEKLFF. Written as DNA, the CDR3 is TGTGCCAGCAAAACGATCCCGGATGAAAAACTGTTTTTT.

This clonotype was detected only once. At one boundary the junction diverges from the germline segment, which might be a read error. V usage is TRBV5-1 and J usage is TRBJ2-5; D not certain. The CDR3 contains 13 residues. CDR1 is SGHRS, CDR2 YFSETQ, per germline. The CDR3 DNA reads TGCGCCGGCAGCTTTATGGTGGAAGAGACCCAGTACTTC. Its translation: CAGSFMVEETQYF.

On this clonotype: A single base separates this from a much larger clone, so it may be a read error. This chain joins TRBV2 and TRBJ2-3; D not resolved. Germline CDR1 reads SNHLY; CDR2 reads FYNNEI. V lost 3 bases and J 2 bases, leaving 6 bases between the germline ends. The CDR3 runs to 13 residues. The CDR3 here is CASSDSLTDTQYF. The CDR3 DNA sequence: TGTGCCAGCAGTGACTCGCTCACAGATACGCAGTATTTT.

This clonotype was counted between two and nine times. This rearrangement joins TRBV7-2 to TRBJ1-4, with a tentative D call TRBD1 (6 bases). Germline V gene data show CDR1 as SGHTA and CDR2 as FQGNSA. V gave up 5 bases and J gave up 3 bases, with 13 bases separating them. This CDR3 has 15 amino acids. CDR3 bases: TGTGCCAGCAGCAGGTCAGGGGCATCTAATGAAAAACTGTTTTTT. This codes for CASSRSGASNEKLFF.

The rearrangement uses TRBV25-1 and TRBJ1-6; weak D call: TRBD1 (5 bases). CDR1 and CDR2 (germline): MGHDK, SYGVNS. This CDR3 is built from 13 residues. With 6 bases removed from V and 7 bases from J, the gap between germline ends came to 10 bases. The CDR3 region is CASRSGGNSPLHF. Here the CDR3 DNA reads TGTGCCAGCAGATCTGGGGGGAATTCACCCCTCCACTTT.

This clonotype has more than one count but fewer than ten. This sequence joins TRBV25-1 and TRBJ2-7, with a weak D call TRBD2 (6 bases). Germline values: CDR1 MGHDK, CDR2 SYGVNS. Trimming left V 1 base short and J 3 bases short, with 7 bases between. CDR3 size: 13 residues. CDR3 region: CASSELGGYEQYF. CDR3 DNA sequence: TGTGCCAGCAGTGAATTGGGAGGCTACGAGCAGTACTTC.

This sequence joins TRBV12-3 or TRBV12-4 and TRBJ2-2; 8 bases align to TRBD2. V was pared by 11 bases and J by 4 bases, with 9 bases of the junction left unmatched. This CDR3 is built from 14 residues. CDR3 DNA: TGTGCCGGCAACCTAGGACTAGCCACCGGGGAGCTGTTTTTT. Translated: CAGNLGLATGELFF.

The V gene is TRBV7-6, the J gene TRBJ2-2; D unclear. The CDR3 extends over 19 amino acids. CDR1 and CDR2 (germline): SGHVS, FNYEAQ. V was trimmed by 5 bases and J by 5 bases, leaving 27 bases between them. The CDR3 spells CASSPPPSMNPVLTGELFF. The DNA of the CDR3 is TGTGCCAGCAGCCCCCCGCCCAGCATGAACCCGGTTCTAACCGGGGAGCTGTTTTTT.

The rearrangement links TRBV25-1 to TRBJ2-7, with a possible D match to TRBD2 (6 bases). CDR3 length: 15 amino acids. Trimming removed 3 bases from V and 1 base from J, with 13 bases in between. Per germline, CDR1 MGHDK and CDR2 SYGVNS. This CDR3 reads CASSDPGGDSYEQYF. In DNA, the CDR3 is TGTGCCAGCAGTGACCCAGGAGGGGATTCCTACGAGCAGTACTTC.

The V and J genes are TRBV4-1 and TRBJ1-5, with 8 bases aligning to TRBD1. The J segment lost 5 bases and the V segment lost 2 bases, leaving 2 bases of the junction unmatched. CDR3 size: 14 residues. The germline V gene has CDR1 MGHRA and CDR2 YSYEKL. The CDR3 loop is CASSQNRGDQPQHF. Written as DNA, the CDR3 is TGCGCCAGCAGCCAAAACAGGGGGGATCAGCCCCAGCATTTT.

The table lists this clonotype with a few counts. The chain employs TRBV29-1 and TRBJ2-5; TRBD2 agrees at 8 bases. J gave up 3 bases and V 8 bases, and 14 bases lay outside the gene matches. CDR3 length: 15 residues. Germline V gene lookup returns CDR1 SQVTM and CDR2 ANQGSEA. The CDR3 reads CSSRGSGTEKETQYF. The CDR3, as DNA: TGCAGCTCCCGGGGTAGCGGGACGGAAAAAGAGACCCAGTACTTC.

The CDR3 DNA reads TGTGCCAGCAGCACAGACAGTCTCCGCTCCTATAATTCACCCCTCCACTTT. Protein product: CASSTDSLRSYNSPLHF. This chain links TRBV7-2 with TRBJ1-6; D possibly corresponds to TRBD1 (5 bases). The V end lost 5 bases, the J end lost 0 bases, and 14 bases lay between the germline ends. Germline V gene sequence: CDR1 SGHTA, CDR2 FQGNSA. The CDR3 runs to 17 residues.

For the CDR3, the DNA is TGTGCCAGCAGTAACAGGGGGGACGGAACCAAAAACATTCAGTACTTC. Amino acids: CASSNRGDGTKNIQYF. The V call is TRBV12-3 or TRBV12-4, the J call TRBJ2-4; 8 bases align to TRBD1. J was trimmed by 2 bases and V by 5 bases; bases with no gene match: 8. The CDR3 has 16 residues.

This clonotype was recorded a few times. The V gene is TRBV6-2 or TRBV6-3, the J gene TRBJ2-7; the match to TRBD1 covers 9 bases. CDR3 length: 13 amino acids. The germline V gene has CDR1 MNHEY and CDR2 SVGEGT. The V segment lost 7 bases and the J segment 4 bases; nucleotides outside the gene matches: 5. CDR3 region: CASKQDRGYEQYF. The CDR3 DNA reads as TGTGCCAGCAAACAGGACAGGGGATACGAGCAGTACTTC.

The chain uses TRBV5-6 and TRBJ2-7; no clear D. Deletions cut 6 bases from V and 0 bases from J, with 13 bases between. The CDR3 has 14 residues. Germline V gives CDR1 SGHDT, CDR2 YYEEEE. CDR3 residues: CASTRPRLSYEQYF. The DNA for the CDR3 is TGTGCCAGCACCCGACCGCGTCTCTCCTACGAGCAGTACTTC.

The chain uses TRBV7-9 and TRBJ2-1; 9 positions agree with TRBD2. CDR1 and CDR2 (germline): SEHNR, FQNEAQ (reference sequence). This CDR3 is built from 15 residues. The V and J ends lost 5 bases and 4 bases, in that order; junction bases with no gene match: 6. The CDR3 protein is CASSPTTSGYNEQFF. CDR3 nucleotides: TGTGCCAGCAGCCCTACGACTAGCGGATACAATGAGCAGTTCTTC. Drawing the rest from reference TRBV7-9 and TRBJ2-1, the complete variable domain is DTGVSQNPRHKITKRGQNVTFRCDPISEHNRLYWYRQTLGQGPEFLTYFQNEAQLEKSRLLSDRFSAERPKGSFSTLEIQRTEQGDSAMYLCASSPTTSGYNEQFFGPGTRLTVL.

This chain connects TRBV10-2 to TRBJ2-7; no clear D gene. CDR3 length: 12 amino acids. In germline, CDR1 is WSHSY, CDR2 SAAADI. V lost 7 bases, J lost 0 bases, and 7 bases lay in between. The CDR3 sequence is CASNKGSYEQYF. CDR3 coding DNA: TGCGCCAGCAATAAGGGCTCCTACGAGCAGTACTTC.

In this sample, this clonotype turned up a few times. V and J are TRBV7-2 and TRBJ1-4, with D maybe TRBD1 (5 bases). The CDR3 is made up of 14 amino acids. Between the trimmed V and J ends, which lost 5 bases and 7 bases, there was a span of 14 bases. The V gene's germline CDR1 is SGHTA and CDR2 FQGNSA. This CDR3 is CASSPRGEGEKLFF. CDR3 sequence (DNA): TGTGCCAGCAGCCCGAGGGGAGAGGGTGAAAAACTGTTTTTT.

The rearrangement joins TRBV9 to TRBJ2-7, with TRBD2 matching 10 bases. Germline trimming cut 3 bases from V and 3 bases from J; bases unmatched to any gene: 3. The CDR3 is 14 amino acids. Germline CDR1 reads SGDLS; CDR2 reads YYNGEE. The CDR3 loop is CASSEGLANYEQYF. Written as DNA, the CDR3 is TGTGCCAGCAGCGAGGGACTAGCGAACTACGAGCAGTACTTC.

The chain links TRBV6-4 to TRBJ1-1, with 7 bases matching TRBD1. CDR3 size: 15 residues. Trimming took 3 bases from V and 3 from J; bases not matched to a gene: 7. Per germline, CDR1 MRHNA and CDR2 SNTAGT. Here the CDR3 reads CASSEAAGGYTEAFF. The CDR3 coding sequence is TGTGCCAGCAGTGAGGCGGCAGGGGGGTACACTGAAGCTTTCTTT.

The CDR3 loop is CASRMTGNNEQFF. CDR3 coding DNA: TGTGCCAGCAGAATGACAGGGAACAATGAGCAGTTCTTC. The gene calls are TRBV6-5 and TRBJ2-1; TRBD1 aligns across 7 bases. The CDR3 runs 13 residues. Trimming removed 6 bases from V and 5 bases from J; junction bases left unmatched: 4. Per the germline V gene, CDR1 is MNHEY and CDR2 is SVGAGI.

This chain joins TRBV6-6 and TRBJ2-1; TRBD2 agrees at 11 bases. The junction had 5 bases not matched to a gene; V was cut back by 5 bases and J by 2 bases. Germline CDR1 is MNHNY and CDR2 is SVGAGI (reference sequence). The CDR3 totals 16 residues. This CDR3 reads CASSRVAGGTYNEQFF. CDR3 nucleotide sequence: TGTGCCAGCAGTCGCGTAGCGGGGGGGACCTACAATGAGCAGTTCTTC.

This clonotype occurred a few times. The chain links TRBV29-1 to TRBJ2-7; 7 bases match TRBD2. J lost 4 bases, V lost 7 bases, and 7 bases had no gene match. Germline values: CDR1 SQVTM, CDR2 ANQGSEA. The CDR3 has 12 amino acids. This CDR3 is CSGGGEGYEQYF. CDR3 bases: TGCAGCGGAGGAGGGGAGGGATACGAGCAGTACTTC.

This clonotype occurred a few times. The gene calls are TRBV29-1 and TRBJ2-7, with TRBD1 identical over 10 bases. This CDR3 has 13 residues. J lost 9 bases, V lost 3 bases, and 8 bases had no gene match. Germline CDR1 SQVTM, CDR2 ANQGSEA. This CDR3 reads CSVELDRGQRQYF. The CDR3 DNA reads TGCAGCGTTGAGCTTGACAGGGGGCAGCGGCAGTACTTC.

This clonotype was recorded a few times. The chain joins TRBV5-1 to TRBJ2-1; possible D gene TRBD2, 5 bases. Germline lookup yields CDR1 SGHRS and CDR2 YFSETQ. The CDR3 consists of 15 residues. V lost 4 bases, J lost 0 bases, and 11 bases lay in between. The CDR3 nucleotides read TGCGCCAGCAGCCCGGAGGAGAGCTCCTACAATGAGCAGTTCTTC. Protein product: CASSPEESSYNEQFF.

As concerns this clonotype: An end of the junction differs from the germline gene, which may be a read error. The J gene is TRBJ2-1, the V gene TRBV4-1; 9 bases match TRBD2. Germline V gene sequence: CDR1 MGHRA, CDR2 YSYEKL. CDR3 size: 16 residues. The CDR3 is CAGSQAIAGVHNEQFF. CDR3 DNA sequence: TGCGCCGGCAGCCAAGCAATAGCGGGGGTCCACAATGAGCAGTTCTTC.